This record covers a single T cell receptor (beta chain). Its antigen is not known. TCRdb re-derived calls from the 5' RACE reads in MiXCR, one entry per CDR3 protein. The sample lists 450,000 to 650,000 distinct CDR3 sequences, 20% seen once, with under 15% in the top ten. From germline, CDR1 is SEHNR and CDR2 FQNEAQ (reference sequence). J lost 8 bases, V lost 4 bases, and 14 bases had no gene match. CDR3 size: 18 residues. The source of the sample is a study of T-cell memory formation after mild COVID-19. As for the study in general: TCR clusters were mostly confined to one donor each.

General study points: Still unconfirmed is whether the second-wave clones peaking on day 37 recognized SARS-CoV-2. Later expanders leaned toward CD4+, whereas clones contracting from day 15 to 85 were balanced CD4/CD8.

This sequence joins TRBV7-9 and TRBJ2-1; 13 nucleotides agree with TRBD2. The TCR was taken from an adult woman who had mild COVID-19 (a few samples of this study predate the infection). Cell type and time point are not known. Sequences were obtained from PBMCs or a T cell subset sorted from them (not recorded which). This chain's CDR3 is CASSCLPAGLAGCHEQFF. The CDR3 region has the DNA TGTGCCAGCAGCTGCCTGCCGGCGGGACTAGCGGGATGTCATGAGCAGTTCTTC.